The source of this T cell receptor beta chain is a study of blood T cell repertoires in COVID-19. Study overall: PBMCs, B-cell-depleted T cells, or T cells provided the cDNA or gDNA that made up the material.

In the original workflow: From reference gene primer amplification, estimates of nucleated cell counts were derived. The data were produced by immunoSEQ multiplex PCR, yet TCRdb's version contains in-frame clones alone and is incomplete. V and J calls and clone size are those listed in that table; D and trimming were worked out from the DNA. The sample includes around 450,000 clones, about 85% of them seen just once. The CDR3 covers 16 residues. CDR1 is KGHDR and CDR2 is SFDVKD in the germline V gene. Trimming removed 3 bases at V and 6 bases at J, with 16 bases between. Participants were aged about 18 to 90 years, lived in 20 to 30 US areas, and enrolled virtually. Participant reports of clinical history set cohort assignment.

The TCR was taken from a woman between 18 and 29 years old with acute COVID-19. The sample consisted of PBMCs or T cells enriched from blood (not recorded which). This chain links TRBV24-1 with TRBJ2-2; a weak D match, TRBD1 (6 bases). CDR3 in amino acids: CATSDQQGGPAGELFF. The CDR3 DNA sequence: TGTGCCACCAGTGATCAACAGGGTGGACCGGCCGGGGAGCTGTTTTTT.